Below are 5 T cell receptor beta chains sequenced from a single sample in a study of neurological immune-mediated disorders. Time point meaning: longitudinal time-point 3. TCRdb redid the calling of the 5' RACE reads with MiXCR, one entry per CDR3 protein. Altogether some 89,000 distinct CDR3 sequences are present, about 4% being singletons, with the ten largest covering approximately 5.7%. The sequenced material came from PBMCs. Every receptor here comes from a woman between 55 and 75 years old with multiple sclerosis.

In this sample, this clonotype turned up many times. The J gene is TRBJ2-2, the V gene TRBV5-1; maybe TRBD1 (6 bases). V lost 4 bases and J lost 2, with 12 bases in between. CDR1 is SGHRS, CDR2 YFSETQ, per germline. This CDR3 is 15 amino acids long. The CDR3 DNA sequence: TGCGCCAGCAGCACCTCGGGACATAACACCGGGGAGCTGTTTTTT. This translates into CASSTSGHNTGELFF.

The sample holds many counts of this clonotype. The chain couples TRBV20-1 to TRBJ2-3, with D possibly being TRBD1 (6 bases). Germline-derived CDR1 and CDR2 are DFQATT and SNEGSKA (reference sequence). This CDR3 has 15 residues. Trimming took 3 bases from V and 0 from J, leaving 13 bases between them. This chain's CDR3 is CSARVGGLSTDTQYF. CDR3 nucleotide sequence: TGCAGTGCTAGGGTAGGGGGTTTGAGCACAGATACGCAGTATTTT.

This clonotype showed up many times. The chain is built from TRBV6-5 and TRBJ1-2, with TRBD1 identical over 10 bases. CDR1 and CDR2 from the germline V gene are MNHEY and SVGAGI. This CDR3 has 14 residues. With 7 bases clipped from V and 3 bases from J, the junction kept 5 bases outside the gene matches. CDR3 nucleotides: TGTGCCAGCACCGGGGACAGGGGTGACTATGGCTACACCTTC. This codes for CASTGDRGDYGYTF.

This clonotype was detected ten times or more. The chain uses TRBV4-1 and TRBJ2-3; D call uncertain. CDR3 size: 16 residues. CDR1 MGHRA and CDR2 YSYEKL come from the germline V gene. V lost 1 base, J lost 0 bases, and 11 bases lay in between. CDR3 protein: CASSQGAAPSTDTQYF. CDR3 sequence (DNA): TGCGCCAGCAGCCAAGGGGCGGCACCGAGCACAGATACGCAGTATTTT.

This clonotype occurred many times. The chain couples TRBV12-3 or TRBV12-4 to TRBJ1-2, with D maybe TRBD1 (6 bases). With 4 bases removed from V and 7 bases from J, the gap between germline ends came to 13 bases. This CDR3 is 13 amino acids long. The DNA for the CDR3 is TGTGCCAGCAGTTCCCTTACAGGGTCTGGCTACACCTTC. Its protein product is CASSSLTGSGYTF.